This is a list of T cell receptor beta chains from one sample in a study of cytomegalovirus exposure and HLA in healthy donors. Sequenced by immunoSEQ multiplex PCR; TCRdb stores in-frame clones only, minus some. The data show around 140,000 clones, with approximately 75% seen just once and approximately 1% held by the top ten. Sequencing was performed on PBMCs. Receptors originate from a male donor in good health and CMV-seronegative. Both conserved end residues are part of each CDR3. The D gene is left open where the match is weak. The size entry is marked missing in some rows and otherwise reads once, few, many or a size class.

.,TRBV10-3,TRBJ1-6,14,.,CAIKGPSDNSPLHF,TGTGCCATCAAGGGGCCCTCAGATAATTCACCCCTCCACTTT
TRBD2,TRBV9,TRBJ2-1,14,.,CASSVASGYNEQFF,TGTGCCAGCAGCGTAGCTAGCGGGTACAATGAGCAGTTCTTC
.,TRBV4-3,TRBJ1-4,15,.,CASSRGRTGGEKLFF,TGCGCCAGCAGCCGGGGAAGGACTGGCGGTGAAAAACTGTTTTTT
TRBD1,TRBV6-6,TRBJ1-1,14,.,CASSTGQGTTEAFF,TGTGCCAGCAGTACGGGACAGGGGACCACTGAAGCTTTCTTT
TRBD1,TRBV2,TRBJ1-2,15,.,CASSPHRTGPYGYTF,TGTGCCAGCAGCCCACACCGGACAGGGCCATATGGCTACACCTTC
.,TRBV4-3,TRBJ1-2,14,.,CASSQDYRDYGYTF,TGCGCCAGCAGCCAAGATTACAGGGACTATGGCTACACCTTC
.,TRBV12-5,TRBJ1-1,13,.,CASGWTVNTEAFF,TGTGCTAGTGGTTGGACAGTGAACACTGAAGCTTTCTTT
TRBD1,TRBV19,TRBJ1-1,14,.,CASSLGQMNTEAFF,TGTGCCAGTAGTCTGGGACAGATGAACACTGAAGCTTTCTTT
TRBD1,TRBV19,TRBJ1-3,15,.,CASSMGQLSGNTIYF,TGTGCCAGTAGTATGGGACAGCTCTCTGGAAACACCATATATTTT
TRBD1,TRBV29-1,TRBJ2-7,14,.,CSVQVQGAVGEQYF,TGCAGCGTCCAAGTGCAGGGGGCGGTAGGGGAGCAGTACTTC
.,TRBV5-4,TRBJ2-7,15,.,CASSQGAPSSYEQYF,TGTGCCAGCAGCCAAGGGGCCCCCAGCTCCTACGAGCAGTACTTC
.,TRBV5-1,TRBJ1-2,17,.,CASRKTPGQGEFYGYTF,TGCGCCAGCCGGAAGACTCCGGGACAAGGGGAATTCTATGGCTACACCTTC
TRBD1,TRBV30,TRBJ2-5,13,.,CAWSRQGQETQYF,TGTGCCTGGAGTCGACAGGGTCAAGAGACCCAGTACTTC
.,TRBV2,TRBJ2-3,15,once,CASSDRGAYTDTQYF,TGTGCCAGCAGTGACCGGGGGGCCTACACAGATACGCAGTATTTT
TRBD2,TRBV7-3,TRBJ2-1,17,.,CASSLTLLAGAANEQFF,TGTGCCAGCAGCTTAACGTTGCTAGCGGGGGCCGCCAATGAGCAGTTCTTC
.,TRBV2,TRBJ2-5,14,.,CASRRGGAQETQYF,TGTGCCAGCAGAAGGGGGGGTGCTCAAGAGACCCAGTACTTC
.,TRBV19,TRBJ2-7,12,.,CASSIRGYEQYF,TGTGCCAGTAGTATACGGGGCTACGAGCAGTACTTC
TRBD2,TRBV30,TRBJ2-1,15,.,CAWSPTSGPYNEQFF,TGTGCCTGGAGCCCGACTAGCGGTCCCTACAATGAGCAGTTCTTC
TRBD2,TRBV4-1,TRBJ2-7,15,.,CASSQVLAGVHEQYF,TGCGCCAGCAGCCAAGTACTAGCGGGGGTCCACGAGCAGTACTTC
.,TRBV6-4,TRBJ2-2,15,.,CASSTTASNTGELFF,TGTGCCAGCAGTACGACAGCGTCGAACACCGGGGAGCTGTTTTTT
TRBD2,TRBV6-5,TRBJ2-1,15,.,CASSVSSGAYNEQFF,TGTGCCAGCAGTGTCTCTAGCGGGGCCTACAATGAGCAGTTCTTC
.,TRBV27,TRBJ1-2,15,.,CASSLWPQGNYGYTF,TGTGCCAGCAGTTTATGGCCCCAGGGGAACTATGGCTACACCTTC
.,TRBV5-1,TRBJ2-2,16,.,CASSFLGQPNTGELFF,TGCGCCAGCAGCTTCTTGGGGCAGCCGAACACCGGGGAGCTGTTTTTT
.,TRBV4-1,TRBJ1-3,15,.,CASSFGIAPGNTIYF,TGCGCCAGCAGTTTCGGGATCGCACCCGGAAACACCATATATTTT
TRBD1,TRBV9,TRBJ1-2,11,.,CASRQGGGYTF,TGTGCCAGCAGACAGGGGGGAGGCTACACCTTC
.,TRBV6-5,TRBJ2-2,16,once,CASSYQQGTSTGELFF,TGTGCCAGCAGTTACCAACAGGGAACCTCCACCGGGGAGCTGTTTTTT
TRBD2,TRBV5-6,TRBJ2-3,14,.,CASSDSGGADTQYF,TGTGCCAGCAGCGATAGCGGGGGGGCGGATACGCAGTATTTT
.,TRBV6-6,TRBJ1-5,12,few,CASGQGYQPQHF,TGTGCCAGCGGTCAGGGGTATCAGCCCCAGCATTTT
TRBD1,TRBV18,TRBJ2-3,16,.,CASSRGRDRGTDTQYF,TGTGCCAGCTCACGGGGCCGGGACAGGGGAACAGATACGCAGTATTTT
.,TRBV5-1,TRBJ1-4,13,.,CASSRGGNEKLFF,TGCGCCAGCAGCAGGGGGGGTAATGAAAAACTGTTTTTT
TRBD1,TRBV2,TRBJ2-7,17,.,CASSGPSPGTANYEQYF,TGTGCCAGCAGTGGCCCTTCCCCCGGGACAGCAAACTACGAGCAGTACTTC
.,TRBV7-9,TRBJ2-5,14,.,CASSLVGGLETQYF,TGTGCCAGCAGCTTAGTGGGGGGGCTGGAGACCCAGTACTTC
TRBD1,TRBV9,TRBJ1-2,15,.,CASSVGRTGAAGYTF,TGTGCCAGCAGCGTAGGGCGGACAGGGGCAGCTGGCTACACCTTC
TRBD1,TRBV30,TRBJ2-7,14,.,CAGLFRDRGYEQYF,TGTGCCGGGCTCTTCCGGGACAGGGGTTACGAGCAGTACTTC
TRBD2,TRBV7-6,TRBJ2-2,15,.,CASSYHRGDTGELFF,TGTGCCAGCAGCTACCACCGGGGGGACACCGGGGAGCTGTTTTTT
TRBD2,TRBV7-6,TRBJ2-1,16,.,CASSLIAGGPDNEQFF,TGTGCCAGCAGCCTAATAGCGGGGGGGCCCGACAATGAGCAGTTCTTC
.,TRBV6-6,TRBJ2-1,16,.,CASSTRIGMTYNEQFF,TGTGCCAGCAGTACGCGAATCGGGATGACATACAATGAGCAGTTCTTC
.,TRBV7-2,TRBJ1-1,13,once,CASSLGGHPEAFF,TGTGCCAGCAGCTTAGGGGGACACCCTGAAGCTTTCTTT
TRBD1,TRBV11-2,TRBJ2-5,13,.,CASSRGLGETQYF,TGTGCCAGCAGCAGGGGGCTGGGAGAGACCCAGTACTTC
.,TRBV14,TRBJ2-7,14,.,CASSQIDTVYEQYF,TGTGCCAGCAGCCAGATAGATACGGTTTACGAGCAGTACTTC
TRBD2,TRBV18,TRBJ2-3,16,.,CASSRTSGGATDTQYF,TGTGCCAGCTCCCGGACTAGCGGGGGGGCCACAGATACGCAGTATTTT
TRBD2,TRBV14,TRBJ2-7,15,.,CASSQEGAGGNEQYF,TGTGCCAGCAGCCAAGAAGGGGCGGGGGGAAACGAGCAGTACTTC